This TCR beta chain emerged from a study of T cell responses to AZD1222 COVID-19 vaccine. Using immunoSEQ multiplex PCR, the repertoire was profiled, and TCRdb retains in-frame clones only, with some absent. The sample includes tens of thousands of clones, 65% to 85% of them seen just once. Trimming cost V 7 bases and J 7 bases; bases outside gene matches: 12. Germline lookup yields CDR1 GTSNPN and CDR2 SVGIG (reference sequence). The CDR3 contains 14 residues. Overall study results and limits: No day 14 peak samples; only post-peak repertoires were characterized. With dominance at 160-218 and 743-854, vaccine-associated CD4 TCRs spanned spike. Receipt of two AZD1222 doses was followed by a rise in Spike-specific TCR breadth and depth.

With respect to this clone: Its antigen is unidentified.

The sequence came from an adult in good health. Sequencing used peripheral blood, obtained on day 0 of MenACWY control vaccination. The rearrangement joins TRBV30 to TRBJ2-5; TRBD2 matches at 10 bases. The DNA for the CDR3 is TGTGCCTTATCTAGCGGGAGAGCTACAGCGACCCAGTACTTC. This translates into CALSSGRATATQYF.